The clone carrying this T cell receptor beta chain was picked up many times. Its target is not known. TCRdb reprocessed the 5' RACE reads via MiXCR and lists one record per CDR3 protein. The data contain 170,000 or so distinct CDR3 sequences, around 9.7% of them singletons. The sample is drawn from a study of T cells after yellow fever vaccination. Broader study findings: Repertoires obtained by FACS sorting could include abundant clonotypes that entered as contaminants from the bulk population.

The CDR3 runs 13 residues. V lost 8 bases and J 2 bases, leaving 13 bases between the germline ends. The chain has TRBV12-3 or TRBV12-4 and TRBJ2-7; unclear D gene. The clonotype originates from a man aged 18 to 35 who received the YFV17D yellow fever vaccine. The sequencing here drew on CD8+ T cells sorted from PBMCs, taken 45 days after the yellow fever booster vaccination. DNA for the CDR3: TGTGCCAGCCAATCCAACAATCCCTACGAGCAGTACTTC. Translation gives CASQSNNPYEQYF.